This T cell receptor (beta chain) was captured in a study of patients and donors after allogeneic stem cell transplantation. TCRdb analysed the RT-PCR reads with MiXCR anew, one entry per CDR3 protein. The data show approximately 200,000 distinct CDR3 sequences, 41% seen once. Germline V lookup: CDR1 SEHNR, CDR2 FQNEAQ (reference sequence). The CDR3 spans 13 residues. Trimming stripped 0 bases from V and 10 bases from J, with 10 bases between. This TCR was recovered from a human donor who was either an allogeneic HSCT recipient or a stem cell or donor lymphocyte infusion donor (not recorded which). It is not recorded whose cells these are; they may come from a transplant donor. The sequenced sample was blood, either unsorted or a sorted T cell fraction (not recorded which). The genes are TRBV7-9 and TRBJ2-1; D gene ambiguous. The CDR3, as DNA: TGTGCCAGCAGCTTAGCGGCCCGGATAGAGCAGTTCTTC. Translation gives CASSLAARIEQFF.